Below, 16 T cell receptor beta chains from the same sample are listed, as sequenced in a study of CD8 T cells in Susac syndrome. Random hexamers were used to reverse transcribe the RNA input (about 0.5 to 1 ug). Using its own MiXCR run on the immunoSEQ multiplex PCR reads, TCRdb lists one record per CDR3 protein. The sample consists of about 170,000 distinct CDR3 sequences, under 95% of them appearing once. Sample: CD4+ T cells from PBMCs. The receptors derive from a human donor with multiple sclerosis.

The chain couples TRBV20-1 to TRBJ2-5; D uncertain. CDR3 length: 14 amino acids. Trimming cost V 0 bases and J 3 bases, with 11 bases left between them. Germline V gives CDR1 DFQATT, CDR2 SNEGSKA (reference sequence). CDR3 loop: CSAREMGAKETQYF. Here the CDR3 DNA reads TGCAGTGCTAGAGAGATGGGTGCCAAAGAGACCCAGTACTTC.

The rearrangement uses TRBV4-2 and TRBJ1-2; D gene uncertain. Germline loops: CDR1 LGHNA, CDR2 YNFKEQ. Trimming took off 0 bases at V and 2 bases at J, with 13 bases between the two ends. CDR3 size: 16 residues. The CDR3 bases are TGTGCCAGCAGCCAAGATGTACAGAGGAGAAACTATGGCTACACCTTC. The encoded protein is CASSQDVQRRNYGYTF.

V usage is TRBV9 and J usage is TRBJ2-5, with no clear D. V was clipped by 0 bases and J by 0 bases, with 6 bases between them. The CDR3 loop spans 14 amino acids. Germline lookup yields CDR1 SGDLS and CDR2 YYNGEE. CDR3 sequence (DNA): TGTGCCAGCAGCGTAGACCGGTACCAAGAGACCCAGTACTTC. Protein sequence: CASSVDRYQETQYF.

The genes are TRBV7-2 and TRBJ2-1; TRBD2 matches at 11 bases. The trim removed 5 bases at V and 3 bases at J, leaving 3 bases unmatched. The CDR3 totals 15 residues. The germline V gene encodes CDR1 SGHTA and CDR2 FQGNSA. This CDR3 reads CASSKTSGIYNEQFF. As DNA, the CDR3 is TGTGCCAGCAGCAAGACTAGCGGGATCTACAATGAGCAGTTCTTC.

This clonotype was counted a single time. The chain has TRBV28 and TRBJ1-2; D gene uncertain. The CDR3 is made up of 15 amino acids. V was pared by 1 base and J by 6 bases, with 15 bases between. From germline, CDR1 is MDHEN and CDR2 SYDVKM. As DNA, the CDR3 is TGTGCCAGCAGTTTATTGGCATTGAGAAGCAATGGCTACACCTTC. Translated: CASSLLALRSNGYTF.

The chain joins TRBV5-1 to TRBJ1-1; D unresolved. Deletions cut 3 bases from V and 6 bases from J, with 21 bases between. The CDR3 contains 16 residues. Germline CDR1 SGHRS, CDR2 YFSETQ. CDR3 sequence (DNA): TGCGCCAGCAGCTCCCAAGTCAGTGGGTTTAGGTCTGAAGCTTTCTTT. This codes for CASSSQVSGFRSEAFF.

This chain links TRBV14 with TRBJ2-1; TRBD1 matches at 7 bases. The CDR3 consists of 17 residues. J lost 6 bases, V lost 3 bases, and 14 bases had no gene match. The germline V gene has CDR1 SGHDN and CDR2 FVKESK. CDR3 protein: CASSHASGTDFRNEQFF. In DNA form, the CDR3 reads TGTGCCAGCAGCCACGCCTCCGGGACAGATTTTCGCAATGAGCAGTTCTTC.

The chain couples TRBV5-1 to TRBJ2-5; the D gene is possibly TRBD2 (5 bases). Germline CDR1 reads SGHRS; CDR2 reads YFSETQ. The CDR3 sequence is 14 residues long. V gave up 0 bases and J gave up 5 bases, with 11 bases separating them. CDR3 sequence: CASSLAGRRETQYF. The DNA of the CDR3 is TGCGCCAGCAGCTTGGCCGGTCGGAGGGAGACCCAGTACTTC.

This clonotype has just a few counts. The chain links TRBV27 to TRBJ1-5; weak D call: TRBD1 (6 bases). This CDR3 region has 14 residues. V was pared by 2 bases and J by 2 bases, with 7 bases between. Germline V CDR1 and CDR2: MNHEY, SMNVEV (reference sequence). The DNA for the CDR3 is TGTGCCAGCAGTTTAGAGGGGGGCAATCAGCCCCAGCATTTT. Residues: CASSLEGGNQPQHF.

This chain connects TRBV5-1 to TRBJ1-1; no definite D call. Germline assignment: CDR1 SGHRS and CDR2 YFSETQ. The CDR3 loop spans 15 amino acids. V was trimmed by 0 bases and J by 0 bases, leaving 9 bases between them. CDR3 protein: CASSLESSMNTEAFF. DNA of the CDR3: TGCGCCAGCAGCTTGGAGAGCAGTATGAACACTGAAGCTTTCTTT.

V and J are TRBV3-1 and TRBJ2-3; D is undetermined. The CDR3 runs to 13 residues. CDR1 LGHDT and CDR2 YNNKEL come from the germline V gene (reference sequence). Between the trimmed V and J ends, which lost 0 bases and 7 bases, there was a span of 8 bases. CDR3 sequence: CASSQEVYYTQYF. The DNA for the CDR3 is TGTGCCAGCAGCCAAGAGGTGTATTATACGCAGTATTTT.

This CDR3 is CASSFTGPNTEAFF. The DNA for the CDR3 is TGCGCCAGCAGCTTTACAGGGCCGAACACTGAAGCTTTCTTT. This rearrangement joins TRBV5-1 to TRBJ1-1, with D perhaps TRBD1 (6 bases). The CDR3 is made up of 14 amino acids. The germline gives CDR1 SGHRS, CDR2 YFSETQ. V lost 2 bases and J 1 base, leaving 9 bases between the germline ends. Drawing the rest from reference TRBV5-1 and TRBJ1-1, the complete variable domain is KAGVTQTPRYLIKTRGQQVTLSCSPISGHRSVSWYQQTPGQGLQFLFEYFSETQRNKGNFPGRFSGRQFSNSRSEMNVSTLELGDSALYLCASSFTGPNTEAFFGQGTRLTVV.

The chain couples TRBV18 to TRBJ1-1, with D tentatively TRBD1 (6 bases). This CDR3 spans 14 amino acids. V was trimmed by 4 bases and J by 9 bases, leaving 18 bases between them. Germline-derived CDR1 and CDR2 are KGHSH and LQKENI. The CDR3 spells CASSLDEGQGKAFF. The CDR3 nucleotides read TGTGCCAGCTCACTCGACGAGGGCCAGGGGAAAGCTTTCTTT.

The chain uses TRBV10-3 and TRBJ2-7; possible D gene TRBD1, 6 bases. V lost 3 bases to trimming and J lost 3 bases, with 6 bases between them. Germline loops: CDR1 ENHRY, CDR2 SYGVKD. The CDR3 length is 12 residues. CDR3 bases: TGTGCCATCAGTGAAGGGGGCTACGAGCAGTACTTC. It yields the protein CAISEGGYEQYF.

The rearrangement joins TRBV4-1 to TRBJ2-6; D gene unclear. The CDR3 spans 17 residues. Trimming pared 1 base from V and 2 bases from J, leaving 12 bases between. Germline lookup yields CDR1 MGHRA and CDR2 YSYEKL. CDR3 sequence: CASSQGAETTGANVLTF. Here the CDR3 DNA reads TGCGCCAGCAGCCAAGGGGCGGAAACGACTGGGGCCAACGTCCTGACTTTC.

Only one count was recorded for this clonotype. The rearrangement uses TRBV2 and TRBJ1-3; 8 bases are a match to TRBD1. V lost 8 bases and J lost 10; bases outside the gene matches: 13. The CDR3 is made up of 14 amino acids. Germline lookup yields CDR1 SNHLY and CDR2 FYNNEI. The CDR3 DNA reads TGTGCCAGCCTCGGACAGGGAACAGGATCGACCATATATTTT. Amino acid sequence: CASLGQGTGSTIYF.